Each of the 32 T cell receptor beta chains below was sequenced from the same sample in a study of identical twins. TCRdb independently ran MiXCR on the 5' RACE reads; one entry per CDR3 protein. The sample holds 600,000 to 700,000 distinct CDR3 sequences; approximately 21% are singletons and the top ten take 4% to 4.5%. The sample was also reused in another study, on T cells expressing NK-cell markers.

What was sequenced was PBMCs. The receptors here all came from a woman aged 18-29 years in good health.

This rearrangement joins TRBV6-2 or TRBV6-3 to TRBJ2-2, with D uncertain. This CDR3 is 16 amino acids long. Per germline, CDR1 MNHEY and CDR2 SVGEGT. V was pared by 2 bases and J by 1 base, with 11 bases between. The DNA of the CDR3 is TGTGCCAGCAGTTACGGAGCGACTTGGAACACCGGGGAGCTGTTTTTT. Translation gives CASSYGATWNTGELFF.

The rearrangement joins TRBV5-1 to TRBJ1-2; D is uncertain. Trimming took 0 bases from V and 3 from J, leaving 12 bases between them. The CDR3 spans 15 residues. Germline V gene lookup returns CDR1 SGHRS and CDR2 YFSETQ. CDR3 nucleotides: TGCGCCAGCAGCTTGGACAATCCGACGGACTATGGCTACACCTTC. Its protein is CASSLDNPTDYGYTF.

V and J are TRBV29-1 and TRBJ1-5, with D possibly matching TRBD1 (6 bases). There are 14 residues in the CDR3. The germline CDR1 and CDR2 sequences are SQVTM and ANQGSEA. CDR3 DNA sequence: TGCAACGGTGGTACAGGGTTGGGAGATCAGCCCCAGCATTTT. Encoded protein: CNGGTGLGDQPQHF.

V gene TRBV12-3 or TRBV12-4 combines with J gene TRBJ2-6; TRBD2 matches 7 bases. V shed 4 bases and J 0 bases; nucleotides not matched to a gene: 6. The CDR3 loop spans 17 amino acids. CDR3 region: CASSSLGGSSGANVLTF. Written as DNA, the CDR3 is TGTGCCAGCAGTTCCCTCGGGGGGAGCTCTGGGGCCAACGTCCTGACTTTC.

This clonotype was seen a handful of times. The chain uses TRBV20-1 and TRBJ2-3; TRBD2 might be the D (5 bases). The ends were cut back, 5 bases at V and 2 bases at J, with 11 bases in the middle. The germline V gene has CDR1 DFQATT and CDR2 SNEGSKA (reference sequence). This CDR3 region has 13 residues. The CDR3 region has the DNA TGCAGTGCTGCATTCGGGGACACAGATACGCAGTATTTT. This gives the protein CSAAFGDTDTQYF.

The chain has TRBV10-3 and TRBJ2-1, with 9 bases lining up with TRBD2. Trimming took 6 bases from V and 5 from J; bases not matched to a gene: 8. The CDR3 has 15 amino acids. Germline CDR1 is ENHRY and CDR2 is SYGVKD. The CDR3 here is CAIRSERGAHNEQFF. The CDR3 DNA follows: TGTGCCATCAGATCGGAGCGGGGGGCCCACAATGAGCAGTTCTTC.

This clonotype was counted only a few times. The chain recombines TRBV20-1 with TRBJ2-4; 10 bases align to TRBD2. Germline V CDR1 and CDR2: DFQATT, SNEGSKA (reference sequence). The CDR3 is 15 residues long. The trim removed 1 base at V and 8 bases at J, leaving 8 bases unmatched. CDR3 in DNA: TGCAGTGCTAGAGGGACACTAGCGGGGACTCACATTCAGTACTTC. It yields the protein CSARGTLAGTHIQYF.

This clonotype was recorded a few times. The chain couples TRBV20-1 to TRBJ1-1; no definite D call. CDR1 and CDR2 (germline): DFQATT, SNEGSKA (reference sequence). The germline V and J ends were trimmed by 4 bases and 4 bases, with 16 bases remaining between them. The CDR3 is 14 residues long. CDR3: CSAKRRGGSTEAFF. The CDR3 DNA follows: TGCAGTGCTAAACGACGGGGAGGTAGCACTGAAGCTTTCTTT.

The J gene is TRBJ2-3, the V gene TRBV7-9; 10 bases fit TRBD2. CDR1 and CDR2 from the germline V gene are SEHNR and FQNEAQ (reference sequence). The CDR3 spans 16 residues. V gave up 5 bases and J gave up 3 bases; unmatched junction bases: 8. The CDR3 sequence is CASSPQAGLATDTQYF. The CDR3 coding sequence is TGTGCCAGCAGCCCACAGGCGGGACTAGCGACAGATACGCAGTATTTT.

There are a few counts of this clonotype. This chain joins TRBV3-1 and TRBJ2-1; the D gene is possibly TRBD2 (6 bases). Germline CDR1 reads LGHDT; CDR2 reads YNNKEL (reference sequence). This CDR3 contains 12 residues. V lost 4 bases to trimming and J lost 11 bases, with 12 bases between them. CDR3 in DNA: TGTGCCAGCAGCCCCCTGAGCGGGCAGCAGTTCTTC. This codes for CASSPLSGQQFF.

This clonotype was detected only a few times. The chain combines TRBV6-1 with TRBJ1-1; TRBD1 agrees at 9 bases. CDR1 MNHNS and CDR2 SASEGT come from the germline V gene. The CDR3 extends over 14 amino acids. The junction had 7 bases not matched to a gene; V was cut back by 8 bases and J by 3 bases. CDR3 sequence (DNA): TGTGCCAGCCGGGGACGACAGGGGGACACTGAAGCTTTCTTT. Residues: CASRGRQGDTEAFF.

The chain carries TRBV4-2 and TRBJ2-7; possible D gene TRBD1, 6 bases. The V gene lost 3 bases and the J gene lost 1 base, with 16 bases spanning the gap. The CDR3 totals 16 residues. The germline V gene encodes CDR1 LGHNA and CDR2 YNFKEQ. The chain's CDR3 is CASSQASGQASYEQYF. For the CDR3, the DNA is TGTGCCAGCAGCCAGGCCTCGGGACAAGCATCCTACGAGCAGTACTTC.

Ten or more counts support this clonotype. The CDR3 region is CASVLGRAGEDTQYF. The DNA for the CDR3 is TGCGCCAGCGTCCTGGGACGGGCGGGGGAGGATACGCAGTATTTT. The chain recombines TRBV10-2 with TRBJ2-3; 7 bases are a match to TRBD2. V dropped 8 bases and J dropped 6; count of bases not matched to a gene: 14. CDR3 length: 15 amino acids. Germline V CDR1 and CDR2: WSHSY, SAAADI.

The chain combines TRBV20-1 with TRBJ2-7, with D unclear. Trimming took 3 bases from V and 2 from J, leaving 14 bases between them. The CDR3 consists of 14 residues. Germline V gives CDR1 DFQATT, CDR2 SNEGSKA (reference sequence). The CDR3 loop is CSASHWRSTYEQYF. The CDR3 nucleotides are TGCAGTGCTAGTCATTGGCGGTCGACCTACGAGCAGTACTTC.

This clonotype was picked up a small number of times. The rearrangement uses TRBV15 and TRBJ1-1; tentatively, D is TRBD1 (5 bases). This CDR3 spans 14 amino acids. Germline CDR1 is LNHNV and CDR2 is YYDKDF (reference sequence). The germline V and J ends were trimmed by 4 bases and 4 bases, with 13 bases remaining between them. This CDR3 is CATSKEDSFTEAFF. The CDR3 DNA reads TGTGCCACCAGCAAAGAAGACAGTTTCACTGAAGCTTTCTTT.

This clonotype was seen more than once but under ten times. The chain combines TRBV6-5 with TRBJ2-7; 7 nucleotides line up with TRBD1. The junction had 7 bases not matched to a gene; V was cut back by 1 base and J by 7 bases. The CDR3 runs to 14 residues. The germline V gene has CDR1 MNHEY and CDR2 SVGAGI. CDR3 in DNA: TGTGCCAGCAGTTACTACAGGGGTTCGGGTGAGCAGTACTTC. Its protein product is CASSYYRGSGEQYF.

This clonotype showed up just a few times. The rearrangement links TRBV15 to TRBJ1-1, with unresolved D. V was trimmed by 3 bases and J by 0 bases, leaving 8 bases between them. This CDR3 spans 14 amino acids. Germline V lookup: CDR1 LNHNV, CDR2 YYDKDF (reference sequence). CDR3 nucleotide sequence: TGTGCCACCAGCAGCGGCTTGTTGAACACTGAAGCTTTCTTT. This encodes CATSSGLLNTEAFF.

This clonotype has only a few counts. V is TRBV7-9 and J is TRBJ2-7, with a tentative D call TRBD1 (5 bases). The germline V and J ends were trimmed by 6 bases and 10 bases, with 22 bases remaining between them. The CDR3 sequence is 14 residues long. Germline assignment: CDR1 SEHNR and CDR2 FQNEAQ (reference sequence). The DNA of the CDR3 is TGTGCCAGCAGTCCTTCTGAACGTGACAGACCTCAGTACTTC. Translated, it gives CASSPSERDRPQYF.

This clonotype was observed a handful of times. CDR3 region: CSVELESTQYF. The CDR3 DNA is TGCAGTGTCGAGTTAGAAAGTACGCAGTATTTT. The genes are TRBV20-1 and TRBJ2-3; D unresolved. Germline CDR1 is DFQATT and CDR2 is SNEGSKA (reference sequence). The CDR3 consists of 11 residues. Trimming pared 7 bases from V and 8 bases from J, leaving 13 bases between.

This clonotype has just a few counts. This chain uses TRBV10-3 with TRBJ2-3; 8 bases align to TRBD1. The CDR3 runs to 14 residues. The J segment lost 4 bases and the V segment lost 6 bases, leaving 6 bases of the junction unmatched. Germline V gene lookup returns CDR1 ENHRY and CDR2 SYGVKD. The CDR3 here is CAIRPDRVADTQYF. The CDR3 DNA sequence: TGTGCCATCAGACCGGACAGGGTCGCAGATACGCAGTATTTT.

The V and J genes are TRBV20-1 and TRBJ2-5, with unresolved D. The CDR3 runs 14 residues. Germline V lookup: CDR1 DFQATT, CDR2 SNEGSKA (reference sequence). V was pared by 0 bases and J by 6 bases, with 14 bases between. The CDR3 loop reads CSARDRGSRKTQYF. Here the CDR3 DNA reads TGCAGTGCTAGAGATCGAGGAAGTCGAAAGACCCAGTACTTC.

The chain uses TRBV24-1 and TRBJ2-5, with D hard to call. V was clipped by 6 bases and J by 4 bases, with 5 bases between them. Germline values: CDR1 KGHDR, CDR2 SFDVKD. The CDR3 covers 11 residues. The CDR3 spells CATSLGETQYF. The CDR3 coding sequence is TGTGCCACCAGTCTGGGAGAGACCCAGTACTTC.

Only one count was recorded for this clonotype. This chain connects TRBV6-2 or TRBV6-3 to TRBJ2-6; D could derive from TRBD1 or TRBD2 (5 bases each). This CDR3 contains 14 residues. V gave up 6 bases and J gave up 2 bases, with 8 bases separating them. Germline CDR1 reads MNHEY; CDR2 reads SVGEGT. For the CDR3, the DNA is TGTGCCAGCAGGAGGGGTCCTGGGGCCAACGTCCTGACTTTC. Translated: CASRRGPGANVLTF.

In this sample, this clonotype turned up many times. The chain is built from TRBV20-1 and TRBJ2-3, with D unclear. The V gene's germline CDR1 is DFQATT and CDR2 SNEGSKA (reference sequence). V gave up 4 bases and J gave up 4 bases, with 6 bases separating them. CDR3 length: 11 residues. CDR3 loop: CSAIIADTQYF. CDR3 nucleotide sequence: TGCAGTGCTATTATCGCAGATACGCAGTATTTT.

The V gene is TRBV7-2, the J gene TRBJ2-7; 7 bases are shared with TRBD1. CDR1 is SGHTA, CDR2 FQGNSA, per germline. The CDR3 has 13 amino acids. V trimming: 3 bases; J trimming: 7 bases; junction bases outside the gene matches: 6. The CDR3 sequence: CASSFPQGREQYF. CDR3 DNA: TGTGCCAGCAGCTTTCCACAGGGGAGAGAGCAGTACTTC.

The CDR3 coding sequence is TGTGCCAGCAGTCACAGAGGATCGTACAATGAGCAGTTCTTC. This gives the protein CASSHRGSYNEQFF. This chain connects TRBV12-3 or TRBV12-4 to TRBJ2-1; unclear D gene. The CDR3 is made up of 14 amino acids. V was cut by 5 bases and J by 4 bases, with 12 bases left in between.

This clonotype has a handful of counts. This chain connects TRBV6-1 to TRBJ2-3; 9 bases match TRBD1. Germline assignment: CDR1 MNHNS and CDR2 SASEGT. V lost 4 bases and J lost 10; bases outside the gene matches: 9. The CDR3 sequence is 14 residues long. CDR3 sequence (DNA): TGTGCCAGCAGTGTTACTACCGGGACAGGGCCGCAGTATTTT. Its protein product is CASSVTTGTGPQYF.

This clonotype showed up just a few times. This chain links TRBV7-2 with TRBJ2-7; 8 bases line up with TRBD1. Germline values: CDR1 SGHTA, CDR2 FQGNSA. CDR3 length: 15 residues. The trim removed 5 bases at V and 4 bases at J, leaving 10 bases unmatched. This CDR3 is CASSTDRGSLYEQYF. The CDR3 nucleotides read TGTGCCAGCAGCACCGACAGGGGAAGTCTTTACGAGCAGTACTTC.

The chain has TRBV20-1 and TRBJ2-2; D gene uncertain. CDR3 length: 13 residues. Trimming shortened V by 3 bases and J by 4 bases, and 9 bases separated the two germline ends. CDR1 is DFQATT and CDR2 is SNEGSKA in the germline V gene (reference sequence). The CDR3 reads CSASFPGTGELFF. For the CDR3, the DNA is TGCAGTGCTAGTTTTCCCGGCACCGGGGAGCTGTTTTTT.

V is TRBV10-1 and J is TRBJ2-1; D is unresolved. The germline V and J ends were trimmed by 1 base and 4 bases, with 11 bases remaining between them. Germline-derived CDR1 and CDR2 are WNHNN and SYGVQD (reference sequence). This CDR3 region has 15 residues. The CDR3 coding sequence is TGCGCCAGCAGTGAGTATGGGTTTGGATACAATGAGCAGTTCTTC. It specifies CASSEYGFGYNEQFF.

This clonotype was seen a few times. The chain couples TRBV7-6 to TRBJ2-3; D remains ambiguous. CDR3 length equals 15 residues. V gave up 4 bases and J gave up 1 base, with 12 bases separating them. Germline CDR1 and CDR2: SGHVS and FNYEAQ. CDR3: CASSSVFPGTDTQYF. The CDR3 DNA reads as TGTGCCAGCAGCTCAGTTTTCCCGGGCACAGATACGCAGTATTTT.

The chain employs TRBV11-1 and TRBJ2-2; D may be TRBD1 (6 bases). Looked up from germline, CDR1 is SGHAT and CDR2 is FQDESV (reference sequence). This CDR3 region has 18 residues. V lost 5 bases, J lost 4 bases, and 23 bases lay in between. The CDR3 nucleotides read TGTGCCAGCAGCCCCGGGACATCAGCGTTGTCGGGCACCGGGGAGCTGTTTTTT. Its protein is CASSPGTSALSGTGELFF.